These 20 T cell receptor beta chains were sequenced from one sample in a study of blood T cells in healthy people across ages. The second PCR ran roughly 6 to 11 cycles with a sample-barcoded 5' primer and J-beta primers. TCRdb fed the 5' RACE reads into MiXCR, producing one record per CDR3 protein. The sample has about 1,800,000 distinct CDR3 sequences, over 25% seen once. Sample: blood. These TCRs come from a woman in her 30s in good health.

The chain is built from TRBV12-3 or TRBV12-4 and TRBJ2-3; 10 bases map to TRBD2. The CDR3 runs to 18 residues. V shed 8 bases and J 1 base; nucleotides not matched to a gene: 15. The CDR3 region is CASGPTSGATEGTDTQYF. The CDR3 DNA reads TGTGCCAGCGGCCCAACTAGCGGGGCCACGGAGGGCACAGATACGCAGTATTTT.

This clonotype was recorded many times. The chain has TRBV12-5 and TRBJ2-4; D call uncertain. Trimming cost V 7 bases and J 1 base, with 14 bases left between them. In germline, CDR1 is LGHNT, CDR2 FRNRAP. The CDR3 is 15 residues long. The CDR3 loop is CASARALSAKNIQYF. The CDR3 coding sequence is TGTGCTAGTGCCCGGGCCCTCTCTGCCAAAAACATTCAGTACTTC.

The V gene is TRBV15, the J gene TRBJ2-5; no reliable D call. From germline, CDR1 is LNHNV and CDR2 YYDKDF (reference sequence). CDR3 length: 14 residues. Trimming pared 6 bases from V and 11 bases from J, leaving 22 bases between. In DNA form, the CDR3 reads TGTGCCACCAGTCGAGTTCATCCTAACAATGAGCAGTACTTC. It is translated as CATSRVHPNNEQYF. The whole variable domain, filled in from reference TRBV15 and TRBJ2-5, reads DAMVIQNPRYQVTQFGKPVTLSCSQTLNHNVMYWYQQKSSQAPKLLFHYYDKDFNNEADTPDNFQSRRPNTSFCFLDIRSPGLGDTAMYLCATSRVHPNNEQYFGPGTRLLVL.

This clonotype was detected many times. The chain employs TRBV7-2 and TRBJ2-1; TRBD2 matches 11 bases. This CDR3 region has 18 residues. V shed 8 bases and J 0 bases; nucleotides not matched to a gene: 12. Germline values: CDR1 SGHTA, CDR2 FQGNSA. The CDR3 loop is CASVLYIAGGSSYNEQFF. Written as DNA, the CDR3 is TGTGCCAGCGTGCTATATATAGCGGGAGGGAGCTCCTACAATGAGCAGTTCTTC.

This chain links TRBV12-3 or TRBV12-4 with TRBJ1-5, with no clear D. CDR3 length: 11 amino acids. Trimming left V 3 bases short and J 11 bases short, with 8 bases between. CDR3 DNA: TGTGCCAGCAGTTTGTGCTCGTCCCAGCATTTT. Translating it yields CASSLCSSQHF.

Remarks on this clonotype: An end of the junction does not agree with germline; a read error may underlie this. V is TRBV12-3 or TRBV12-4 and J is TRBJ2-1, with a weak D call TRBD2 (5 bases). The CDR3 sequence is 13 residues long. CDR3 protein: CVSSPRGNNEQFF. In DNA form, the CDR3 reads TGTGTCAGCAGCCCCCGGGGAAACAATGAGCAGTTCTTC.

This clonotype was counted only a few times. CDR3 in DNA: TGTGCCAGCAGCTCGCAAAACCTACTAGCCAATGAGCAGTTCTTC. Translation gives CASSSQNLLANEQFF. This rearrangement joins TRBV11-2 to TRBJ2-1; a possible D gene is TRBD2 (6 bases). The CDR3 is made up of 15 amino acids. V was cut by 4 bases and J by 6 bases, with 16 bases left in between. CDR1 is SGHAT and CDR2 is FQNNGV in the germline V gene.

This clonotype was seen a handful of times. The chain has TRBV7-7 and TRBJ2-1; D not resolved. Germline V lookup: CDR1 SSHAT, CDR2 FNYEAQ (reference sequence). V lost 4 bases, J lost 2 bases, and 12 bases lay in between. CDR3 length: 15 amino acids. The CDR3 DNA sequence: TGTGCCAGCAGCTCCCGGGCTGCCCCCTACAATGAGCAGTTCTTC. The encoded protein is CASSSRAAPYNEQFF.

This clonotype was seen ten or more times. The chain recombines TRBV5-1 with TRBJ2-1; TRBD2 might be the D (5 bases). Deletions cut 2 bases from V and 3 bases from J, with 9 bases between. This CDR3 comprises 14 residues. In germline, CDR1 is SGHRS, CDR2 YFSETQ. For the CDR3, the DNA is TGCGCCAGCAGCTTTCGGGGAAACTACAATGAGCAGTTCTTC. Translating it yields CASSFRGNYNEQFF.

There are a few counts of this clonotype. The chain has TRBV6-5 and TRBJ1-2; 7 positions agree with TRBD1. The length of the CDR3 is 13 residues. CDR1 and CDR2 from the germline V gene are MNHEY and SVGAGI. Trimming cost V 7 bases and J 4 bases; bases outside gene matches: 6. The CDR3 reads CASKRDSLYGYTF. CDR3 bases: TGTGCCAGCAAACGGGACAGTCTCTATGGCTACACCTTC.

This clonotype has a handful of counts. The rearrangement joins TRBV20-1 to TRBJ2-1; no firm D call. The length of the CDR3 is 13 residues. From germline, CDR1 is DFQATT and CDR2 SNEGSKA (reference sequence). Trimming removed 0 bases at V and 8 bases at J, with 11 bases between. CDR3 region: CSARDQPDYEQFF. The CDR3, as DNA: TGCAGTGCTAGAGACCAGCCCGATTATGAGCAGTTCTTC.

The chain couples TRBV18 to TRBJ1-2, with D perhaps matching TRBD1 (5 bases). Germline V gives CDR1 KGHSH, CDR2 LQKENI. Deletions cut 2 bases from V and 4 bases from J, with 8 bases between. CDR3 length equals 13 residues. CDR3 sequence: CASSPYGAYGYTF. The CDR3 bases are TGTGCCAGCTCACCATACGGGGCCTATGGCTACACCTTC.

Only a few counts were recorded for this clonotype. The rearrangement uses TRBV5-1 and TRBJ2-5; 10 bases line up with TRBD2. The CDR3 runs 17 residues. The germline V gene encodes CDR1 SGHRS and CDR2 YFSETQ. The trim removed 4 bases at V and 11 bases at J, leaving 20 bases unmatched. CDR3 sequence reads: CASSPSIRTSGYNEQYF. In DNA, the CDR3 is TGCGCCAGCAGCCCCAGTATTAGGACTAGCGGTTACAATGAGCAGTACTTC.

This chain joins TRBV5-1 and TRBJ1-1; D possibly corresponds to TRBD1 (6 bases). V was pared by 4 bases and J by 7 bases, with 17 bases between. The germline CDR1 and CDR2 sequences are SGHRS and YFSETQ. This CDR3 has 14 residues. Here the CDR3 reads CASSTFRDTYEAFF. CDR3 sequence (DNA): TGCGCCAGCAGCACCTTTCGGGACACGTATGAAGCTTTCTTT.

The CDR3 is CAISAQEGDEGYNEQFF. DNA of the CDR3: TGTGCCATCAGTGCGCAAGAGGGCGATGAGGGCTACAATGAGCAGTTCTTC. V gene TRBV10-3 combines with J gene TRBJ2-1; possibly TRBD2 for D (5 bases). This CDR3 is built from 17 residues. Trimming cost V 4 bases and J 3 bases, with 19 bases left between them. CDR1 and CDR2 from the germline V gene are ENHRY and SYGVKD.

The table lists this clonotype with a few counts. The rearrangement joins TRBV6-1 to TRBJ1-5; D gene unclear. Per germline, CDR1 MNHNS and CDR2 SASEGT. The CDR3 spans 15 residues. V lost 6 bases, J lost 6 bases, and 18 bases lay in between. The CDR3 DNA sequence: TGTGCCAGCAGCTCCGTGAATATCCTAAGTCAGCCCCAGCATTTT. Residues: CASSSVNILSQPQHF.

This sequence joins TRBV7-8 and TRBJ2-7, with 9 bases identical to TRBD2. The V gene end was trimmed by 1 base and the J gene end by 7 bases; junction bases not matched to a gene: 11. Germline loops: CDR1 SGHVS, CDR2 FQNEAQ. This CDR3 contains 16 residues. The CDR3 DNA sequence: TGTGCCAGCAGCTTAGATATGGCGGGAGGGTCTAATGAGCAGTACTTC. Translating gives CASSLDMAGGSNEQYF. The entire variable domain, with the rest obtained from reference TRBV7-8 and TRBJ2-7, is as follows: GAGVSQSPRYKVAKRGQDVALRCDPISGHVSLFWYQQALGQGPEFLTYFQNEAQLDKSGLPSDRFFAERPEGSVSTLKIQRTQQEDSAVYLCASSLDMAGGSNEQYFGPGTRLTVT.

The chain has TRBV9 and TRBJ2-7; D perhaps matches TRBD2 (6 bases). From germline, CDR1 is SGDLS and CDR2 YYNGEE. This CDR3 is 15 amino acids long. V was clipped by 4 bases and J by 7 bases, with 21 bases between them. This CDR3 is CASSTWGDTYNEQYF. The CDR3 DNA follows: TGTGCCAGCAGCACCTGGGGGGATACCTACAATGAGCAGTACTTC.

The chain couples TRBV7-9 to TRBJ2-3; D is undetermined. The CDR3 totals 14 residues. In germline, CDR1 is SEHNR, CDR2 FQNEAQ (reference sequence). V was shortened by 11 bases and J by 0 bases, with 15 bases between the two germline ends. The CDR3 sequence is CAGNPAKSTDTQYF. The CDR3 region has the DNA TGTGCCGGGAACCCCGCCAAGAGCACAGATACGCAGTATTTT.

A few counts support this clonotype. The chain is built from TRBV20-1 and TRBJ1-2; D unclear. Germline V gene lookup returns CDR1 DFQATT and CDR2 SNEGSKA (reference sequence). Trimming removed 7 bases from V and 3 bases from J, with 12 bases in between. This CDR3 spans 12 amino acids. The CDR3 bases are TGCAGTGTAACGGGAGGTGACTATGGCTACACCTTC. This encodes CSVTGGDYGYTF.